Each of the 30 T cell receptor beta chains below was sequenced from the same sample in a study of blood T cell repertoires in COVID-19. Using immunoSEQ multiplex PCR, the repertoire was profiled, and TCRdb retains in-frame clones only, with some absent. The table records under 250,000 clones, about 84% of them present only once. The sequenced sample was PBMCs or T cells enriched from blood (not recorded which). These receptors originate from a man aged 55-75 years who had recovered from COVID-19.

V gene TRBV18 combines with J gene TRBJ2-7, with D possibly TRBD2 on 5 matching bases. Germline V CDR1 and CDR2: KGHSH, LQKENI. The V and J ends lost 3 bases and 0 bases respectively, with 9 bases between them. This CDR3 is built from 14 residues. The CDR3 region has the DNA TGTGCCAGCTCACCCAGCGGACGCTCCTACGAGCAGTACTTC. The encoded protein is CASSPSGRSYEQYF.

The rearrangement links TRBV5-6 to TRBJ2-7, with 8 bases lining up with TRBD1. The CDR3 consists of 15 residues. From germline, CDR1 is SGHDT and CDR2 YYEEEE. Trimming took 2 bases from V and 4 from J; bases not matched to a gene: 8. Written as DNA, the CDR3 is TGTGCCAGCAGCTTCCCCGGGACAGGAACATACGAGCAGTACTTC. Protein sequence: CASSFPGTGTYEQYF. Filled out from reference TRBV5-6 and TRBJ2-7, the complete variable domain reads DAGVTQSPTHLIKTRGQQVTLRCSPKSGHDTVSWYQQALGQGPQFIFQYYEEEERQRGNFPDRFSGHQFPNYSSELNVNALLLGDSALYLCASSFPGTGTYEQYFGPGTRLTVT.

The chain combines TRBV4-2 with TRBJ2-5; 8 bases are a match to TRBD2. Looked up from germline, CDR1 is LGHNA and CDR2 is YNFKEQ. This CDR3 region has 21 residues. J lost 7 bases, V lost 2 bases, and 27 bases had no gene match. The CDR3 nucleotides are TGTGCCAGCAGCCAAAGAAAGGTAGGTCAGACGGGGGGGGCTACTTTTGGGACCCAGTACTTC. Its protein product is CASSQRKVGQTGGATFGTQYF.

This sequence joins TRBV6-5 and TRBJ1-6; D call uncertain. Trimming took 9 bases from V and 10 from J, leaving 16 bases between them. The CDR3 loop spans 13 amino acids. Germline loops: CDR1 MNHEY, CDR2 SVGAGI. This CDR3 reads CASDPSVRSPLHF. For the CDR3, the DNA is TGTGCCAGTGATCCGAGTGTGCGATCACCCCTCCACTTT.

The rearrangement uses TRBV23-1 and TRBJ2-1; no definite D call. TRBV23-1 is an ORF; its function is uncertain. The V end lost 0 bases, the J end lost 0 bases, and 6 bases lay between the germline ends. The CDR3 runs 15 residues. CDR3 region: CASSQSTGSYNEQFF. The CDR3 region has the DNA TGCGCCAGCAGTCAATCCACGGGCTCCTACAATGAGCAGTTCTTC.

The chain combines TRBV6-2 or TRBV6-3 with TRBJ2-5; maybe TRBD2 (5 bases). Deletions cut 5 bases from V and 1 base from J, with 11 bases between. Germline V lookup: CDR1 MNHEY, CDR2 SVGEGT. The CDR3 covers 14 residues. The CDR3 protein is CASSRPGVQETQYF. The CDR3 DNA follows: TGTGCCAGCAGTCGCCCCGGGGTCCAAGAGACCCAGTACTTC.

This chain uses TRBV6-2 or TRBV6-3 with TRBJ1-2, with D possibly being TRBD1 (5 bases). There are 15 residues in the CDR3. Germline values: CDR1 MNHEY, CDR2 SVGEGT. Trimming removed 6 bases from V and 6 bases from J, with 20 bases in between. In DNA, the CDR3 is TGTGCCAGCAGCCGGCGGGAAGGGGCACTGGATGGCTACACCTTC. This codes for CASSRREGALDGYTF.

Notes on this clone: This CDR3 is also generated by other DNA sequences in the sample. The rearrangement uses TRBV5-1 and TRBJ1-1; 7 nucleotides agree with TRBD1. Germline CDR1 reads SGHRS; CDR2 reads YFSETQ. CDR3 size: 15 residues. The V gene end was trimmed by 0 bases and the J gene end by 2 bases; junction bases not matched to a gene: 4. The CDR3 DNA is TGCGCCAGCAGCTTGGGGGACAGACTTAACACTGAAGCTTTCTTT. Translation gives CASSLGDRLNTEAFF.

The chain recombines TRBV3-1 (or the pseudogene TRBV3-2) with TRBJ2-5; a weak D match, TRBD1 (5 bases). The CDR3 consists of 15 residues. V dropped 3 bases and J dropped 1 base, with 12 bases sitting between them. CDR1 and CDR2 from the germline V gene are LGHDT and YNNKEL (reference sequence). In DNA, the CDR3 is TGTGCCAGCAGCCAGAACCGACAGACCCAAGAGACCCAGTACTTC. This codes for CASSQNRQTQETQYF.

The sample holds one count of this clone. This chain's CDR3 is CASSLGGQIFTGELFF. DNA of the CDR3: TGTGCCAGCAGCTTAGGGGGACAGATTTTCACCGGGGAGCTGTTTTTT. This chain joins TRBV7-2 and TRBJ2-2; 7 bases map to TRBD1. Germline V gives CDR1 SGHTA, CDR2 FQGNSA. V gave up 1 base and J gave up 4 bases; unmatched junction bases: 6. This CDR3 is 16 amino acids long.

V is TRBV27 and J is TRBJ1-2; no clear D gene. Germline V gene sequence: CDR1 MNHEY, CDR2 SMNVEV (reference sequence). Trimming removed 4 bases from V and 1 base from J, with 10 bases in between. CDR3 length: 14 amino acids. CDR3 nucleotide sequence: TGTGCCAGCAGTTCAAAGCCGAATAACTATGGCTACACCTTC. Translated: CASSSKPNNYGYTF.

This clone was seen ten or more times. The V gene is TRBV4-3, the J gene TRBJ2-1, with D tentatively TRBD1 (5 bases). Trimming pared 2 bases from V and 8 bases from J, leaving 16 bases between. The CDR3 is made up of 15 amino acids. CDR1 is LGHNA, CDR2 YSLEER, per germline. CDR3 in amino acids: CASSQQLSGLHEQFF. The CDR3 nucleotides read TGCGCCAGCAGCCAACAGCTCTCAGGGTTACATGAGCAGTTCTTC.

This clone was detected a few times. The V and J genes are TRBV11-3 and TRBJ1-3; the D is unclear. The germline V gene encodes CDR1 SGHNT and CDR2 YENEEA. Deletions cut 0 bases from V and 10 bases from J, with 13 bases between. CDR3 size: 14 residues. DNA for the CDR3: TGTGCCAGCAGCTTAGATTGGAGAAGTGGAACCATATATTTT. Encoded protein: CASSLDWRSGTIYF.

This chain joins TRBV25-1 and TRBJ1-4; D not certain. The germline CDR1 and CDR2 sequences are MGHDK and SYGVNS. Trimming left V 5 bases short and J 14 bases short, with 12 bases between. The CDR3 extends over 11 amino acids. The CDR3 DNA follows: TGTGCCAGCAGTTATCAAATGCGGCTGTTTTTT. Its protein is CASSYQMRLFF. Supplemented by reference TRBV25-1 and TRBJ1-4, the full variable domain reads EADIYQTPRYLVIGTGKKITLECSQTMGHDKMYWYQQDPGMELHLIHYSYGVNSTEKGDLSSESTVSRIRTEHFPLTLESARPSHTSQYLCASSYQMRLFFGSGTQLSVL.

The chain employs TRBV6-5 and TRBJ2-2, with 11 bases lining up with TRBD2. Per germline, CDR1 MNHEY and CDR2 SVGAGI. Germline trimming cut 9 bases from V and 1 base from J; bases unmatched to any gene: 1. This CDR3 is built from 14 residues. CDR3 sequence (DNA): TGTGCCAGAGGACTAGCGGGGAACACCGGGGAGCTGTTTTTT. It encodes CARGLAGNTGELFF.

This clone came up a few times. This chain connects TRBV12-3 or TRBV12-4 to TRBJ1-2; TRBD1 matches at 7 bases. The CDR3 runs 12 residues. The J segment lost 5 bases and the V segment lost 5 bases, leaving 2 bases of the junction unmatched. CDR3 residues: CASSRDSYGYTF. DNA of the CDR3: TGTGCCAGCAGTCGGGACAGTTATGGCTACACCTTC.

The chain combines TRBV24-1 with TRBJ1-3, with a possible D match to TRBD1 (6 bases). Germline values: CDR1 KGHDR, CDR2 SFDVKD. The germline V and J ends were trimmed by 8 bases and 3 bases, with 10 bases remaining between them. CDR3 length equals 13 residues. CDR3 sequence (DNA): TGTGCCACCATCAGGGGCCGTGGAAACACCATATATTTT. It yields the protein CATIRGRGNTIYF.

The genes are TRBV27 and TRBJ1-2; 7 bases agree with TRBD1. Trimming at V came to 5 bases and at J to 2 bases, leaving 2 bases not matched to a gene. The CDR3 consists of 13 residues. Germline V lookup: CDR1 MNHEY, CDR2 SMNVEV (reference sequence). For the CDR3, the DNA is TGTGCCAGCAGTCGGGGACAGAACTATGGCTACACCTTC. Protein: CASSRGQNYGYTF.

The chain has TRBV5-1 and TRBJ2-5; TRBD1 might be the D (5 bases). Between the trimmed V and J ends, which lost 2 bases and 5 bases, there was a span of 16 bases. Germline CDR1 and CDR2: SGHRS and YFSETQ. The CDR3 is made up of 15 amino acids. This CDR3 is CASSLNPAGLETQYF. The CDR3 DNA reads TGCGCCAGCAGCTTAAACCCGGCAGGGCTGGAGACCCAGTACTTC.

The CDR3 nucleotides read TGTGCCAGCAGCTTGCAGGGCGGTAATGAAAAACTGTTTTTT. Its translation is CASSLQGGNEKLFF. This sequence joins TRBV3-1 (or the pseudogene TRBV3-2) and TRBJ1-4; perhaps TRBD1 as D (5 bases). CDR1 and CDR2 from the germline V gene are LGHDT and YNNKEL (reference sequence). The germline V and J ends were trimmed by 5 bases and 4 bases, with 11 bases remaining between them. The CDR3 loop spans 14 amino acids.

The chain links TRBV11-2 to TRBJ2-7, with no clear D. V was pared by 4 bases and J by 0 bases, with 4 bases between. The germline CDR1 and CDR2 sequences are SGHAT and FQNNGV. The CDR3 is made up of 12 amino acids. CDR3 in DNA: TGTGCCAGCAGCTCCTACTCCTACGAGCAGTACTTC. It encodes CASSSYSYEQYF.

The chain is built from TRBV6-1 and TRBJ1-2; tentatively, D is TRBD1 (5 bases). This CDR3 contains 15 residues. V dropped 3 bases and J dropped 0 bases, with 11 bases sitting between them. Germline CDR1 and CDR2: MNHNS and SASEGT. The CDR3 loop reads CASSEQGISNYGYTF. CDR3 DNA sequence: TGTGCCAGCAGTGAGCAGGGTATCTCTAACTATGGCTACACCTTC.

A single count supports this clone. The CDR3: CASSSDREPEKLFF. In DNA, the CDR3 is TGTGCCAGCAGCTCAGACAGAGAACCTGAAAAACTGTTTTTT. V gene TRBV5-4 combines with J gene TRBJ1-4, with D perhaps matching TRBD1 (5 bases). CDR1 is SGHNT and CDR2 is YYREEE in the germline V gene (reference sequence). Trimming cost V 3 bases and J 7 bases, with 13 bases left between them. This CDR3 has 14 residues.

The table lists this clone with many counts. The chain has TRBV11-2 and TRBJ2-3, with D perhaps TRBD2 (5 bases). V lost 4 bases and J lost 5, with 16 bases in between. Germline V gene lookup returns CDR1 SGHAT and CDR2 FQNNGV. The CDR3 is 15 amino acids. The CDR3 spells CASSSVGRDGDTQYF. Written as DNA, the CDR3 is TGTGCCAGCAGCTCAGTTGGTCGGGATGGAGATACGCAGTATTTT. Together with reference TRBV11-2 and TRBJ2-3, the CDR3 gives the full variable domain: EAGVAQSPRYKIIEKRQSVAFWCNPISGHATLYWYQQILGQGPKLLIQFQNNGVVDDSQLPKDRFSAERLKGVDSTLKIQPAKLEDSAVYLCASSSVGRDGDTQYFGPGTRLTVL.

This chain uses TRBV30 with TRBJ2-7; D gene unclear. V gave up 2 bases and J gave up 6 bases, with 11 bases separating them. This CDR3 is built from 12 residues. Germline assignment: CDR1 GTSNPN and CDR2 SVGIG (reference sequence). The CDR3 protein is CAWSSSGPEQYF. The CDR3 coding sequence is TGTGCCTGGAGTTCATCCGGTCCCGAGCAGTACTTC.

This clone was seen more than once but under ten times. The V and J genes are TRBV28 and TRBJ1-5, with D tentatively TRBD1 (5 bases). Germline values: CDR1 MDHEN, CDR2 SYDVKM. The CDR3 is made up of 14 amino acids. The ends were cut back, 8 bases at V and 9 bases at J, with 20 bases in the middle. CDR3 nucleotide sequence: TGTGCCAGCGACAGCTTCGGGCTAGGGTTGCCCCAGCATTTT. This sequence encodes CASDSFGLGLPQHF.

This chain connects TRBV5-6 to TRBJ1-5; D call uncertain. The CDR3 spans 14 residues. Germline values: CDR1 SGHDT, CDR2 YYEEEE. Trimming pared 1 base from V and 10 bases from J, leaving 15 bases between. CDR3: CASSLKTVSGPQHF. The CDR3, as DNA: TGTGCCAGCAGCTTGAAGACGGTTTCAGGACCCCAGCATTTT. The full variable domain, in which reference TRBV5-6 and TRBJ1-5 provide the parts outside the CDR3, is DAGVTQSPTHLIKTRGQQVTLRCSPKSGHDTVSWYQQALGQGPQFIFQYYEEEERQRGNFPDRFSGHQFPNYSSELNVNALLLGDSALYLCASSLKTVSGPQHFGDGTRLSIL.

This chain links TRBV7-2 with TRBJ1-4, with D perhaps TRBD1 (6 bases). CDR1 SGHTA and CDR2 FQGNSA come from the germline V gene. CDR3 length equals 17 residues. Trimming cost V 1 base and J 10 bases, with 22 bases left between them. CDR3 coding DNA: TGTGCCAGCAGCTTAGGTCTAACGGACAGCGCACAGGGAAAACTGTTTTTT. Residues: CASSLGLTDSAQGKLFF.

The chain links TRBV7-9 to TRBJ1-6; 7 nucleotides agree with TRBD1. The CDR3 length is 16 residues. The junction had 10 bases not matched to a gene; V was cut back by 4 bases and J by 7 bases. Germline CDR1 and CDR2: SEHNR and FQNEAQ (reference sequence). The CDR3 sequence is CASSSLEGANNSPLHF. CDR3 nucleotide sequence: TGTGCCAGCAGCTCACTGGAGGGGGCGAACAATTCACCCCTCCACTTT.

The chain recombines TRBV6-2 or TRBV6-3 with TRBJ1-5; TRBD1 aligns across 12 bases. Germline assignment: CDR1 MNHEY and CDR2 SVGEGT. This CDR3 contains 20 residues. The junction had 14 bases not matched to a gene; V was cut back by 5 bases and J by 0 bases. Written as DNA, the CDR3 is TGTGCCAGCAGTCCCTGGGGACAGGGGGCCGAAAGATATAGCAATCAGCCCCAGCATTTT. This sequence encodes CASSPWGQGAERYSNQPQHF.